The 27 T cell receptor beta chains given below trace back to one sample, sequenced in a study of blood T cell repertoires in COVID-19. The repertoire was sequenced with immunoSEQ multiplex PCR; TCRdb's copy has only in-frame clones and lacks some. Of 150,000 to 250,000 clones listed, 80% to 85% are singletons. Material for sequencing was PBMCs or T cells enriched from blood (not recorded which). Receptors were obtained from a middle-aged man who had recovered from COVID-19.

The DNA for the CDR3 is TGTGCCACCAACAACGGGGCCGGGGAGCTGTTTTTT. Translation gives CATNNGAGELFF. The V gene is TRBV15, the J gene TRBJ2-2; D is perhaps TRBD2 (5 bases). The CDR3 loop spans 12 amino acids. The V end lost 7 bases, the J end lost 6 bases, and 9 bases lay between the germline ends. CDR1 and CDR2 from the germline V gene are LNHNV and YYDKDF (reference sequence).

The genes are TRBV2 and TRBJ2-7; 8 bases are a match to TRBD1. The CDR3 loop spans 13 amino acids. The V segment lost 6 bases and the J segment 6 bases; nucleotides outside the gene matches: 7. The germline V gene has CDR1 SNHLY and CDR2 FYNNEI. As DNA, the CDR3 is TGTGCCAGCAGCCTGACAGGGGTTGCCGAGCAGTACTTC. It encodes CASSLTGVAEQYF.

CDR3 sequence (DNA): TGTGCCTGGCGCCGGGACAGGGGCCCATACGAGCAGTACTTC. Translation: CAWRRDRGPYEQYF. The rearrangement joins TRBV30 to TRBJ2-7, with 10 positions matching TRBD1. Germline CDR1 GTSNPN, CDR2 SVGIG (reference sequence). With V trimmed by 5 bases and J by 4 bases, 8 bases remained unmatched. This CDR3 is built from 14 residues.

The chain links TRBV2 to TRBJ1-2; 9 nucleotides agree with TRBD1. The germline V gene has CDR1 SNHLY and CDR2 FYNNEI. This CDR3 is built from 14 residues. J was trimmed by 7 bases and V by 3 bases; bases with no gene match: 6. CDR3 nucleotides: TGTGCCAGCAGTGATTACAGGGGGCGGGGTGGCTACACCTTC. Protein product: CASSDYRGRGGYTF.

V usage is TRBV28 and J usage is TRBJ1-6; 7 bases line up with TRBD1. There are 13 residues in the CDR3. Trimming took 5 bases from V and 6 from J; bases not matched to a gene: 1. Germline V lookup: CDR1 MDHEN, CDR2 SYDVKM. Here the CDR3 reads CASSGDSNSPLHF. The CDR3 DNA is TGTGCCAGCAGTGGGGACAGTAATTCACCCCTCCACTTT. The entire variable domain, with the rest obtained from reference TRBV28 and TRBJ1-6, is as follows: DVKVTQSSRYLVKRTGEKVFLECVQDMDHENMFWYRQDPGLGLRLIYFSYDVKMKEKGDIPEGYSVSREKKERFSLILESASTNQTSMYLCASSGDSNSPLHFGNGTRLTVT.

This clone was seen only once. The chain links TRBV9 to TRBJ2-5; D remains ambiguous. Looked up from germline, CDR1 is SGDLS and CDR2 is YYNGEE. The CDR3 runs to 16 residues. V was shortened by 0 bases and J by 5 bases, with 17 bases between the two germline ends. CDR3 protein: CASSVAGATVGETQYF. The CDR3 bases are TGTGCCAGCAGCGTAGCCGGAGCAACCGTCGGGGAGACCCAGTACTTC. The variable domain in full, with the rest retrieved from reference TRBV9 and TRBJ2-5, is DSGVTQTPKHLITATGQRVTLRCSPRSGDLSVYWYQQSLDQGLQFLIQYYNGEERAKGNILERFSAQQFPDLHSELNLSSLELGDSALYFCASSVAGATVGETQYFGPGTRLLVL.

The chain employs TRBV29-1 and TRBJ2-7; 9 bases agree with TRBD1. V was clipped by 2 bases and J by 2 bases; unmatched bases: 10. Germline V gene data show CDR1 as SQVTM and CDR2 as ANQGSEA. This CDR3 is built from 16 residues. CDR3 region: CSVEIYGTGLPYEQYF. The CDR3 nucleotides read TGCAGCGTTGAAATATACGGGACAGGGCTCCCCTACGAGCAGTACTTC.

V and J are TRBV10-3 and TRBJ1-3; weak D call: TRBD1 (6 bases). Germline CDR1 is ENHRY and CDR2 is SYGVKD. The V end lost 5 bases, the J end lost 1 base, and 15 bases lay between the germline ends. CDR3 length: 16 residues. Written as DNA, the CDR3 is TGTGCCATCAGTAAACAGGGATCACCTTCTGGAAACACCATATATTTT. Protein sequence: CAISKQGSPSGNTIYF.

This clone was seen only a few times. CDR3: CASSSGQFYEQYF. CDR3 in DNA: TGTGCCAGCAGCTCGGGACAGTTCTACGAGCAGTACTTC. The V and J genes are TRBV7-9 and TRBJ2-7; 7 bases are a match to TRBD1. J gave up 3 bases and V 4 bases, and 3 bases lay outside the gene matches. Germline CDR1 and CDR2: SEHNR and FQNEAQ (reference sequence). This CDR3 is 13 amino acids long.

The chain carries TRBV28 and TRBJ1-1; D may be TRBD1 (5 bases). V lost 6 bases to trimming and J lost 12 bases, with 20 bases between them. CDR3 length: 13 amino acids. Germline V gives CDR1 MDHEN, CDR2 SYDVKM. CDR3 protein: CASSPTSGTRTFF. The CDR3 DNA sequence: TGTGCCAGCAGCCCAACCAGTGGGACTAGGACTTTCTTT. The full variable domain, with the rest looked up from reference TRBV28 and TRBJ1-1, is DVKVTQSSRYLVKRTGEKVFLECVQDMDHENMFWYRQDPGLGLRLIYFSYDVKMKEKGDIPEGYSVSREKKERFSLILESASTNQTSMYLCASSPTSGTRTFFGQGTRLTVV.

DNA of the CDR3: TGTGCCAGCAGCCACCGGACAGGGAGTGGCTACACCTTC. It encodes CASSHRTGSGYTF. The chain carries TRBV3-1 (or the pseudogene TRBV3-2) and TRBJ1-2; 8 bases map to TRBD1. V lost 3 bases to trimming and J lost 7 bases; unmatched junction nucleotides: 4. From germline, CDR1 is LGHDT and CDR2 YNNKEL (reference sequence). The CDR3 runs to 13 residues.

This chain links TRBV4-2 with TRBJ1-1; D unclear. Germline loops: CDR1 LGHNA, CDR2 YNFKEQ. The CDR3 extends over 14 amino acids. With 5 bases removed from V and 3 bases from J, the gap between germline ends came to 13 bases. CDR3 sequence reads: CASSGVWEDTEAFF. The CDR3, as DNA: TGTGCCAGCAGCGGAGTGTGGGAGGACACTGAAGCTTTCTTT.

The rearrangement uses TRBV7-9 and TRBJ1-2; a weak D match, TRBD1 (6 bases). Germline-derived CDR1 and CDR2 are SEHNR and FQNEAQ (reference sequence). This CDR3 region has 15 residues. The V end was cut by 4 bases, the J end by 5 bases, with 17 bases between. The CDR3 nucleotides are TGTGCCAGCAGCTCAGGGACACAAGTCGGGTATGGCTACACCTTC. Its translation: CASSSGTQVGYGYTF.

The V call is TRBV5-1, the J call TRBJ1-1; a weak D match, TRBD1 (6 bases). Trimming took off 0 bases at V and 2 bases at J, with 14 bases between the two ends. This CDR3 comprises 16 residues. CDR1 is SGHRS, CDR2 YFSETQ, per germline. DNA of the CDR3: TGCGCCAGCAGCTTGGGGGCGGGGGCGGAAAACACTGAAGCTTTCTTT. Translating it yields CASSLGAGAENTEAFF.

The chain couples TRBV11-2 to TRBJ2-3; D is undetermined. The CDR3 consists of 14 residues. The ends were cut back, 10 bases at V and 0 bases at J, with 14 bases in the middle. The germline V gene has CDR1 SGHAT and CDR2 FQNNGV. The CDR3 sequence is CANSLSLSTDTQYF. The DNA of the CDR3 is TGTGCCAACTCCCTGTCCCTTAGCACAGATACGCAGTATTTT. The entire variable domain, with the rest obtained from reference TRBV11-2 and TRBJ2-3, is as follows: EAGVAQSPRYKIIEKRQSVAFWCNPISGHATLYWYQQILGQGPKLLIQFQNNGVVDDSQLPKDRFSAERLKGVDSTLKIQPAKLEDSAVYLCANSLSLSTDTQYFGPGTRLTVL.

CDR3 in amino acids: CASSKTLNTEAFF. Written as DNA, the CDR3 is TGTGCCAGTAGTAAAACTTTAAACACTGAAGCTTTCTTT. The rearrangement links TRBV19 to TRBJ1-1; D is undetermined. The CDR3 loop spans 13 amino acids. The V gene lost 4 bases and the J gene lost 2 bases, with 8 bases spanning the gap. Germline V gene sequence: CDR1 LNHDA, CDR2 SQIVND (reference sequence).

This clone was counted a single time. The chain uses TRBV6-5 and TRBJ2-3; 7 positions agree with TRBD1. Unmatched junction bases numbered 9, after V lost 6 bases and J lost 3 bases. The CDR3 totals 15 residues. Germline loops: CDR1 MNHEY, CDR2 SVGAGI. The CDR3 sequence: CASRKQGMGTDTQYF. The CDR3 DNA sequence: TGTGCCAGCAGGAAACAGGGGATGGGAACAGATACGCAGTATTTT.

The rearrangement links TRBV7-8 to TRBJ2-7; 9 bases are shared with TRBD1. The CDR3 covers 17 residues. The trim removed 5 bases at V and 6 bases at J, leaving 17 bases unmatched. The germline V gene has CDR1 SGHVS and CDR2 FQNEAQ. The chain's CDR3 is CASSARLRRDREGEQYF. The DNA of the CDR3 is TGTGCCAGCAGCGCCCGACTGAGGCGGGACAGGGAGGGCGAGCAGTACTTC. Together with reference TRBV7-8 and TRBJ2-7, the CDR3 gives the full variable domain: GAGVSQSPRYKVAKRGQDVALRCDPISGHVSLFWYQQALGQGPEFLTYFQNEAQLDKSGLPSDRFFAERPEGSVSTLKIQRTQQEDSAVYLCASSARLRRDREGEQYFGPGTRLTVT.

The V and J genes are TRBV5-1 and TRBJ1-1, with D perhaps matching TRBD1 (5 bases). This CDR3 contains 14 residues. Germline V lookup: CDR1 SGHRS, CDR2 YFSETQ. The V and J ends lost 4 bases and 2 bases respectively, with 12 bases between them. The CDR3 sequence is CASSQSTVNTEAFF. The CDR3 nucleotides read TGCGCCAGCAGCCAATCGACAGTAAACACTGAAGCTTTCTTT.

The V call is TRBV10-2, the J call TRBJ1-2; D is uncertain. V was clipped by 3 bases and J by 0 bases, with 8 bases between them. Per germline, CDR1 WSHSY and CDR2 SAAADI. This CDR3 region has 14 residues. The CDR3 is CASSDGSPNYGYTF. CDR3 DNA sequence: TGCGCCAGCAGTGATGGCAGTCCTAACTATGGCTACACCTTC.

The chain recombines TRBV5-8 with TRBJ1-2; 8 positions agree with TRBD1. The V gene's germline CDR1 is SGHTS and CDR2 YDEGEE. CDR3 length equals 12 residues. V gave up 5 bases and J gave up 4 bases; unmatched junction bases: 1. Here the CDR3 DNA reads TGTGCCAGCAGAGACAGGGGCTATGGCTACACCTTC. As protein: CASRDRGYGYTF.

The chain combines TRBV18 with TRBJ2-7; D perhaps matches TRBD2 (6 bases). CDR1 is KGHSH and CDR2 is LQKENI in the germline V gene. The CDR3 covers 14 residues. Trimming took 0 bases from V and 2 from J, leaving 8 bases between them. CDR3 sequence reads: CASSPPAGPYEQYF. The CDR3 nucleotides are TGTGCCAGCTCACCACCAGCGGGCCCCTACGAGCAGTACTTC.

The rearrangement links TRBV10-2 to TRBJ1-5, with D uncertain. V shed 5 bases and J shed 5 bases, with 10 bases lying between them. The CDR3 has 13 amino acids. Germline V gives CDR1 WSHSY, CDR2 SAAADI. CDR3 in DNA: TGCGCCAGCAGTAGGACTGATGATCAGCCCCAGCATTTT. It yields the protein CASSRTDDQPQHF.

The CDR3 DNA sequence: TGTGCCAGCAGCATCAGACAGGGAAGTCCCTACGAGCAGTACTTC. Protein: CASSIRQGSPYEQYF. V gene TRBV5-6 combines with J gene TRBJ2-7; TRBD1 agrees at 7 bases. The junction had 9 bases not matched to a gene; V was cut back by 4 bases and J by 2 bases. CDR1 and CDR2 from the germline V gene are SGHDT and YYEEEE. CDR3 length: 15 amino acids. The full variable domain, rest sourced from reference TRBV5-6 and TRBJ2-7, is DAGVTQSPTHLIKTRGQQVTLRCSPKSGHDTVSWYQQALGQGPQFIFQYYEEEERQRGNFPDRFSGHQFPNYSSELNVNALLLGDSALYLCASSIRQGSPYEQYFGPGTRLTVT.

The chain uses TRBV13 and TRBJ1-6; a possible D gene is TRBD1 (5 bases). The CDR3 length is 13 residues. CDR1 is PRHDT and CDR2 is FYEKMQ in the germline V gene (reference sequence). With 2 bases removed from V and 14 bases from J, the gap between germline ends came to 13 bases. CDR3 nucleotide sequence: TGTGCCAGCAGCTTACCCACGTCGGACACCCTCCACTTT. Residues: CASSLPTSDTLHF. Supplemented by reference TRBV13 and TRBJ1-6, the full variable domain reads AAGVIQSPRHLIKEKRETATLKCYPIPRHDTVYWYQQGPGQDPQFLISFYEKMQSDKGSIPDRFSAQQFSDYHSELNMSSLELGDSALYFCASSLPTSDTLHFGNGTRLTVT.

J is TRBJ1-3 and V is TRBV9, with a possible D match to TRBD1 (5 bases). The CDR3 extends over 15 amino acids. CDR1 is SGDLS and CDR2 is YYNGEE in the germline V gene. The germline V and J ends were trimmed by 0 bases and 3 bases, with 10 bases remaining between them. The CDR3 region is CASSVDQGGGNTIYF. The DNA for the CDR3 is TGTGCCAGCAGCGTAGACCAGGGCGGTGGAAACACCATATATTTT.

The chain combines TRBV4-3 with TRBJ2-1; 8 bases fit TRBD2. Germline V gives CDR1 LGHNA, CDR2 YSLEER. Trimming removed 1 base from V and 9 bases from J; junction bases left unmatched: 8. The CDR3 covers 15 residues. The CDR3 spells CASSQGVAGSVEQFF. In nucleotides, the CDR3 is TGCGCCAGCAGCCAAGGGGTAGCGGGGAGTGTTGAGCAGTTCTTC.